This record covers a single T cell receptor beta chain. Its antigen is unidentified. Documented time point: patch test 1, 2 weeks after DPC sensitization. Treatment of the sample: therapeutic diphenylcyclopropenone sensitization with weekly scalp DPC. The V end was cut by 6 bases, the J end by 5 bases, with 21 bases between. CDR1 and CDR2 from the germline V gene are MNHEY and SMNVEV (reference sequence). This CDR3 is 16 amino acids long. The record originates from a study of human T cells and chemical hapten exposure. Study as a whole: Across samples, TCR yields varied, mostly owing to small differences in pooled library volumes. Study-level results: TCRs whose frequency exceeded 1 in 1000 remained the same following DPC sensitization.

Library preparation tagged each individual cDNA molecule with a unique molecular identifier. Using its own MiXCR run on the RACE reads, TCRdb lists one record per CDR3 protein. The sample holds fewer than 150,000 distinct CDR3 sequences, 12% to 15% seen once. This TCR was sampled from a man younger than 35 with alopecia areata. Some clones in this sample may be carry-over from other donors' samples. The genes are TRBV27 and TRBJ2-3; no clear D. The specimen comprised whole blood, sampled in connection with sensitization to the hapten diphenylcyclopropenone (DPC). CDR3: CASSPLWARFEDTQYF. CDR3 DNA sequence: TGTGCCAGCAGCCCCCTGTGGGCTAGATTTGAAGATACGCAGTATTTT.